The 10 T cell receptor beta chains below all came from one sample that was sequenced in a study of OX40 agonist ivuxolimab in advanced cancers. Some clones are missing from TCRdb's copy, which holds only in-frame ones; the method was immunoSEQ multiplex PCR. This sample has tens of thousands of clones, with about 87% found just once. The sequences come from CD4+ or CD8+ T cells sorted from blood, collected in a trial of the OX40 agonist ivuxolimab. The receptors were gathered from an adult with an advanced solid tumor such as melanoma, head and neck, liver or kidney cancer.

The chain uses TRBV6-1 and TRBJ2-1, with 7 bases matching TRBD1. The CDR3 sequence is 13 residues long. CDR1 is MNHNS, CDR2 SASEGT, per germline. J was trimmed by 8 bases and V by 4 bases; bases with no gene match: 5. The CDR3 is CASSGTGAHEQFF. CDR3 in DNA: TGTGCCAGCAGTGGAACAGGGGCCCATGAGCAGTTCTTC.

Concerning this clone itself: Other DNA variants within this sample encode the same CDR3. This chain uses TRBV19 with TRBJ2-2; D is undetermined. The CDR3 runs 17 residues. Per germline, CDR1 LNHDA and CDR2 SQIVND (reference sequence). Trimming left V 7 bases short and J 6 bases short, with 24 bases between. CDR3 amino acids: CASTPGHSKTLSGELFF. The CDR3 region has the DNA TGTGCCAGTACCCCCGGGCATTCTAAAACCTTGTCCGGGGAGCTGTTTTTT.

The gene calls are TRBV29-1 and TRBJ2-7; TRBD1 agrees at 8 bases. Germline V gene lookup returns CDR1 SQVTM and CDR2 ANQGSEA. This CDR3 is built from 12 residues. V dropped 4 bases and J dropped 6; count of bases not matched to a gene: 5. The CDR3 bases are TGCAGCGTTGTAGTGACAGGGGTCGAGCAGTACTTC. Its translation: CSVVVTGVEQYF.

V and J are TRBV11-2 and TRBJ1-1, with 7 bases aligning to TRBD1. The CDR3 contains 16 residues. Trimming took 3 bases from V and 0 from J; bases not matched to a gene: 7. The germline gives CDR1 SGHAT, CDR2 FQNNGV. CDR3 sequence (DNA): TGTGCCAGCAGCTTGAGGCAGACAGGGATGAACACTGAAGCTTTCTTT. The encoded protein is CASSLRQTGMNTEAFF. Based on the CDR3 plus reference TRBV11-2 and TRBJ1-1, the full variable domain is EAGVAQSPRYKIIEKRQSVAFWCNPISGHATLYWYQQILGQGPKLLIQFQNNGVVDDSQLPKDRFSAERLKGVDSTLKIQPAKLEDSAVYLCASSLRQTGMNTEAFFGQGTRLTVV.

The CDR3 here is CATSRELEAFF. The CDR3 nucleotides are TGTGCCACCAGCAGAGAATTGGAAGCTTTCTTT. The chain combines TRBV15 with TRBJ1-1; no clear D. V shed 0 bases and J shed 8 bases, with 4 bases lying between them. The germline V gene has CDR1 LNHNV and CDR2 YYDKDF (reference sequence). The CDR3 contains 11 residues.

This chain uses TRBV2 with TRBJ2-7; 11 bases align to TRBD1. Germline CDR1 and CDR2: SNHLY and FYNNEI. After removal of 7 bases from V and 2 bases from J, the junction contained 4 bases not matched to a gene. This CDR3 has 14 amino acids. The CDR3 here is CASTTGQGAYEQYF. CDR3 in DNA: TGTGCCAGCACTACGGGACAGGGGGCCTACGAGCAGTACTTC.

The CDR3 sequence is CASSLISETQYF. Here the CDR3 DNA reads TGTGCCAGCAGCTTAATTTCGGAGACCCAGTACTTC. The chain joins TRBV7-9 to TRBJ2-5; D uncertain. This CDR3 spans 12 amino acids. Trimming pared 2 bases from V and 5 bases from J, leaving 6 bases between. CDR1 and CDR2 from the germline V gene are SEHNR and FQNEAQ (reference sequence). Using reference TRBV7-9 and TRBJ2-5 for the parts outside the CDR3, the full variable domain is DTGVSQNPRHKITKRGQNVTFRCDPISEHNRLYWYRQTLGQGPEFLTYFQNEAQLEKSRLLSDRFSAERPKGSFSTLEIQRTEQGDSAMYLCASSLISETQYFGPGTRLLVL.

This clone was seen a single time. The chain joins TRBV30 to TRBJ1-5; 7 bases agree with TRBD1. The CDR3 totals 15 residues. Germline loops: CDR1 GTSNPN, CDR2 SVGIG (reference sequence). The V segment lost 0 bases and the J segment 1 base; nucleotides outside the gene matches: 3. In nucleotides, the CDR3 is TGTGCCTGGAGTGTGCGGGGACAGAGCAATCAGCCCCAGCATTTT. Translating it yields CAWSVRGQSNQPQHF. The variable domain in full, with the rest retrieved from reference TRBV30 and TRBJ1-5, is SQTIHQWPATLVQPVGSPLSLECTVEGTSNPNLYWYRQAAGRGLQLLFYSVGIGQISSEVPQNLSASRPQDRQFILSSKKLLLSDSGFYLCAWSVRGQSNQPQHFGDGTRLSIL.

This chain joins TRBV5-1 and TRBJ1-2, with 7 positions matching TRBD1. The CDR3 sequence is 13 residues long. The germline V gene encodes CDR1 SGHRS and CDR2 YFSETQ. Trimming cost V 4 bases and J 7 bases; bases outside gene matches: 7. CDR3 coding DNA: TGCGCCAGCAGCCTCGACAGGGACCTTGGCTACACCTTC. Protein: CASSLDRDLGYTF.

The V and J genes are TRBV7-2 and TRBJ2-5; weak D call: TRBD1 (6 bases). The length of the CDR3 is 13 residues. Germline assignment: CDR1 SGHTA and CDR2 FQGNSA. The V end lost 4 bases, the J end lost 2 bases, and 8 bases lay between the germline ends. The CDR3 spells CASSYREQETQYF. The CDR3 DNA follows: TGTGCCAGCAGCTACAGGGAGCAAGAGACCCAGTACTTC.